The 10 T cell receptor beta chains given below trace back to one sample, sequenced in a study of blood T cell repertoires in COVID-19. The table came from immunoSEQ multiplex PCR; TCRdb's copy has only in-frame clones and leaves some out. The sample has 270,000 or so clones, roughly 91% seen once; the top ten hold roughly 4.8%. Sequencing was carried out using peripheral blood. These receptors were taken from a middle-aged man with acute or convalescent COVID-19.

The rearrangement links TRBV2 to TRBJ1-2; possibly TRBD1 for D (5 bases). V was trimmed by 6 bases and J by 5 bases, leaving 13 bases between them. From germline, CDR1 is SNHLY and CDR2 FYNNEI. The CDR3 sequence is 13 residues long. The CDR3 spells CASREGLRYGYTF. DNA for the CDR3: TGTGCCAGCAGGGAGGGACTGAGATATGGCTACACCTTC.

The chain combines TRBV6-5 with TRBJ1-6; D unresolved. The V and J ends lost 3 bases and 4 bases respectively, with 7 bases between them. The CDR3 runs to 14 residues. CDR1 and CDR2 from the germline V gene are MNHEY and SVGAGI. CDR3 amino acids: CASSYTQYNSPLHF. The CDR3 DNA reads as TGTGCCAGCAGTTATACACAGTATAATTCACCCCTCCACTTT.

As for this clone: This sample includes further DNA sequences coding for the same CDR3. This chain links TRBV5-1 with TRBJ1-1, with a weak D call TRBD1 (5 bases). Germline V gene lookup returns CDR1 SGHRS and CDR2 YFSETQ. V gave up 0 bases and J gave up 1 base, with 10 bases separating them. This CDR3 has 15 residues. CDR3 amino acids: CASSLAGGSNTEAFF. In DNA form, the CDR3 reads TGCGCCAGCAGCTTGGCCGGGGGATCGAACACTGAAGCTTTCTTT.

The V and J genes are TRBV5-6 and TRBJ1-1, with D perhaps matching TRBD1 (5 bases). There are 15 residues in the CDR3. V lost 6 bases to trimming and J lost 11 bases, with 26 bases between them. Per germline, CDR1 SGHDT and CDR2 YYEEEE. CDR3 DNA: TGTGCCAGCACCTTAGGCGGGACTCCACTCGTAGCGGCTTTCTTT. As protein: CASTLGGTPLVAAFF. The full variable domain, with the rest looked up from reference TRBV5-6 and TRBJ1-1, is DAGVTQSPTHLIKTRGQQVTLRCSPKSGHDTVSWYQQALGQGPQFIFQYYEEEERQRGNFPDRFSGHQFPNYSSELNVNALLLGDSALYLCASTLGGTPLVAAFFGQGTRLTVV.

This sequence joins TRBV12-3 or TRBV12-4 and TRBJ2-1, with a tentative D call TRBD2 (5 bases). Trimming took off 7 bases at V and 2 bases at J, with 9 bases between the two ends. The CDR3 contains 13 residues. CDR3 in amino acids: CASTTLAYNEQFF. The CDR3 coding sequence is TGTGCCAGCACTACACTAGCCTACAATGAGCAGTTCTTC.

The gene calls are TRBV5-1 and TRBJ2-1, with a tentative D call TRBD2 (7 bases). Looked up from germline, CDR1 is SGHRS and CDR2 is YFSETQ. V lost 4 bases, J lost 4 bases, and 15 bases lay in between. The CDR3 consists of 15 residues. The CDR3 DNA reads TGCGCCAGCAGCCTCGGGGGGCCCCAATACAATGAGCAGTTCTTC. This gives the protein CASSLGGPQYNEQFF.

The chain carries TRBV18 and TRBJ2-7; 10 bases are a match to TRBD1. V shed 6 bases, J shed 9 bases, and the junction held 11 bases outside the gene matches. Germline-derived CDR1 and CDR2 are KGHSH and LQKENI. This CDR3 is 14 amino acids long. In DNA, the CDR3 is TGTGCCAGCTCCCCTACTGGGGACAGGGGACCGCAGTACTTC. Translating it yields CASSPTGDRGPQYF.

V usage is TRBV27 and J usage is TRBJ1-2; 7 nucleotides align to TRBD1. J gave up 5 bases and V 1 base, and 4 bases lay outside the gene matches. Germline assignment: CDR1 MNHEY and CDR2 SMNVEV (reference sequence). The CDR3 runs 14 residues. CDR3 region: CASSLLGTEYGYTF. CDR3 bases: TGTGCCAGCAGTTTATTAGGGACAGAATATGGCTACACCTTC.

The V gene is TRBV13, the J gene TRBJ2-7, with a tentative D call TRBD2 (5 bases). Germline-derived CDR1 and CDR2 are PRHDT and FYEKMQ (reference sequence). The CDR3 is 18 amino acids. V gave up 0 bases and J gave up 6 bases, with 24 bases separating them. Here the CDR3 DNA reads TGTGCCAGCAGCTTAGGCCTAAATACTAGAGGTGGCCTGGCCGAGCAGTACTTC. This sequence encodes CASSLGLNTRGGLAEQYF.

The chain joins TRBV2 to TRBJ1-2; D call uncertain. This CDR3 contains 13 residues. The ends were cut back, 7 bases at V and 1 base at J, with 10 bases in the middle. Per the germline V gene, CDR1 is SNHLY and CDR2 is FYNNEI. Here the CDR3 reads CASTRGHNYGYTF. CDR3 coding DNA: TGTGCCAGCACCCGAGGCCATAACTATGGCTACACCTTC.